This T cell receptor beta chain was sequenced during a study of T cell responses to AZD1222 COVID-19 vaccine. Study overall: Pooled samples include second doses given at about 4 or 12 weeks. Whole-study findings and limits: Increased Spike-specific TCR breadth and depth were observed after two AZD1222 doses. Clonal diversity may have been underestimated, and the donors were mostly white British, with more females than males. There were vaccine-associated CD4 TCRs across spike, dominant at 160-218 and 743-854.

V lost 4 bases, J lost 4 bases, and 21 bases stayed unmatched. This CDR3 is 19 amino acids long. Germline values: CDR1 SGHTS, CDR2 YDEGEE. Measured with immunoSEQ multiplex PCR; TCRdb has only the in-frame clones, and not every one. The sample consists of over 110,000 clones, 90% to 95% of them appearing once. In this sample, this clone turned up once. Its target is unknown. V and J are TRBV5-8 and TRBJ1-1; 8 bases fit TRBD1. This clonotype was sampled from an adult in good health. Sequences were derived from peripheral blood, sampled on day 0 of AZD1222 vaccination. The CDR3 sequence: CASSTRTGRSERGGTEAFF. The CDR3 nucleotides are TGTGCCAGCAGCACACGGACAGGGCGTTCGGAACGGGGAGGCACTGAAGCTTTCTTT.